This record concerns one TCR beta chain sequence. The antigen is undetermined. The sample is drawn from a study of OX40 agonist ivuxolimab in advanced cancers. Study-level points and caveats: At 0.1 to 3.0 mg/kg, clonal expansion of CD4+ and CD8+ blood T cells had occurred by week 6.

Germline V gene data show CDR1 as LNHDA and CDR2 as SQIVND (reference sequence). CDR3 size: 16 residues. Unmatched junction bases numbered 6, after V lost 4 bases and J lost 5 bases. The method was immunoSEQ multiplex PCR; TCRdb's version includes in-frame clones alone and lacks a portion of them. In the table there are about 74,000 clones, approximately 88% of which are singletons. The rearrangement uses TRBV19 and TRBJ1-4, with 11 bases fitting TRBD1. Sequencing was performed on CD4+ or CD8+ T cells sorted from blood, taken in a trial of the OX40 agonist ivuxolimab. The sequence was obtained from an adult with an advanced solid tumor such as melanoma, head and neck, liver or kidney cancer. CDR3 sequence: CASSRRTGGGNEKLFF. The DNA of the CDR3 is TGTGCCAGTAGTAGAAGGACAGGGGGCGGGAATGAAAAACTGTTTTTT.